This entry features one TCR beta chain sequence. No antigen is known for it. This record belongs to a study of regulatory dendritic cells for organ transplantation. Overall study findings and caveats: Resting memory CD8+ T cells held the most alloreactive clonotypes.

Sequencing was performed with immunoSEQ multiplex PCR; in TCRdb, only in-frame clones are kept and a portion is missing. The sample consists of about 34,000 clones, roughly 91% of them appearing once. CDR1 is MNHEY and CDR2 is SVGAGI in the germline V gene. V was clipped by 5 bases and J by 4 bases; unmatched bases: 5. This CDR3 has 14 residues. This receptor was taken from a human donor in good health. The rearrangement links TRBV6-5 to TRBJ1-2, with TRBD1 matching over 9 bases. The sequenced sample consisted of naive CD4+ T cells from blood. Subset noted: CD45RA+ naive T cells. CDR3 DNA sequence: TGTGCCAGCAGTCGGGACAGGGTACTCTATGGCTACACCTTC. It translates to CASSRDRVLYGYTF.